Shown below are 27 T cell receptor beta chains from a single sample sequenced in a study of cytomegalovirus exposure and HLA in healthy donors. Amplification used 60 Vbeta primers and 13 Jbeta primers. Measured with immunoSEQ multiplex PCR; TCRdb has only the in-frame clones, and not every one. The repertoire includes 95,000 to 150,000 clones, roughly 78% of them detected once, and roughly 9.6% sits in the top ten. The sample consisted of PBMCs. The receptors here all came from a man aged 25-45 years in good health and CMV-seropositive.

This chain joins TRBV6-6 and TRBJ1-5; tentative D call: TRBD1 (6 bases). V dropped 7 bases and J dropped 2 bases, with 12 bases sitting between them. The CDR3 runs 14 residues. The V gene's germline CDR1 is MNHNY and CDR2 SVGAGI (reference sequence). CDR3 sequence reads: CASTMTGGNQPQHF. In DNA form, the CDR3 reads TGTGCCAGCACTATGACAGGCGGCAATCAGCCCCAGCATTTT.

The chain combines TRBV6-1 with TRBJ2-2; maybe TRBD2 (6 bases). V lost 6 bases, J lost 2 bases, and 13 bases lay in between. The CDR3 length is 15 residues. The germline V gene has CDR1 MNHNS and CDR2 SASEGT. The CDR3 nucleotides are TGTGCCAGCAGCCCGGCGGGGATAAACACCGGGGAGCTGTTTTTT. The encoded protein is CASSPAGINTGELFF.

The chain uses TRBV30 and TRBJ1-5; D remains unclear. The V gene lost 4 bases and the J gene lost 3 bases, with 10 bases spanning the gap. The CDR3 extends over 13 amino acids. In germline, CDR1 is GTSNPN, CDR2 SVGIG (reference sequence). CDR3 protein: CAWTKSPNQPQHF. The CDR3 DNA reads TGTGCCTGGACTAAAAGCCCCAATCAGCCCCAGCATTTT.

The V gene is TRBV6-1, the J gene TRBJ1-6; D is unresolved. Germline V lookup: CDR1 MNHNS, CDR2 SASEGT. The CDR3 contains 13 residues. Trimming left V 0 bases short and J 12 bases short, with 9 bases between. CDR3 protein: CASSEADPRPLHF. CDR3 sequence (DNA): TGTGCCAGCAGTGAAGCCGATCCGAGACCCCTCCACTTT.

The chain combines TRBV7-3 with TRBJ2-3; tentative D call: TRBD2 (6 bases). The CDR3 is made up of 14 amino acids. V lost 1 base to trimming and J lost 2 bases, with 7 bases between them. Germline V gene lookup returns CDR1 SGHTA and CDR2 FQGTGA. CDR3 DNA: TGTGCCAGCAGCTTAAGGGGGGACACAGATACGCAGTATTTT. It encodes CASSLRGDTDTQYF.

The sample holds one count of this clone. CDR3 region: CAISEGQGELNYGYTF. The CDR3 DNA reads as TGTGCCATCAGCGAGGGACAGGGGGAGCTTAACTATGGCTACACCTTC. This chain uses TRBV10-3 with TRBJ1-2, with 11 bases that match TRBD1. The germline CDR1 and CDR2 sequences are ENHRY and SYGVKD. This CDR3 spans 16 amino acids. V lost 6 bases to trimming and J lost 1 base; unmatched junction nucleotides: 7.

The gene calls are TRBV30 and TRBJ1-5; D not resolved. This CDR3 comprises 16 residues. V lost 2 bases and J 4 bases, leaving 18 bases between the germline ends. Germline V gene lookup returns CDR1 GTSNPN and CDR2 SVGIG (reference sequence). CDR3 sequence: CAWSMEERGANQPQHF. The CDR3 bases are TGTGCCTGGAGTATGGAGGAACGGGGAGCAAATCAGCCCCAGCATTTT.

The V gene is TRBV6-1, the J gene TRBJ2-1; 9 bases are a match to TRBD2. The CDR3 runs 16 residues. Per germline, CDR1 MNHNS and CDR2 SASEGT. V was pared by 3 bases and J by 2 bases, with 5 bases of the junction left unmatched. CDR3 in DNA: TGTGCCAGCAGTGAGGGGCGGGGGGGCACCTACAATGAGCAGTTCTTC. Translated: CASSEGRGGTYNEQFF.

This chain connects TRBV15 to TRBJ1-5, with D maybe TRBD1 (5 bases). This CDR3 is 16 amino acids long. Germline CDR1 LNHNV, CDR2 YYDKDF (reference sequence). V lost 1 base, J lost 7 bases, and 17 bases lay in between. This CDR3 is CATSRGSLRGDQPQHF. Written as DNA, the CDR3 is TGTGCCACCAGCAGAGGTTCCCTTAGGGGTGACCAGCCCCAGCATTTT.

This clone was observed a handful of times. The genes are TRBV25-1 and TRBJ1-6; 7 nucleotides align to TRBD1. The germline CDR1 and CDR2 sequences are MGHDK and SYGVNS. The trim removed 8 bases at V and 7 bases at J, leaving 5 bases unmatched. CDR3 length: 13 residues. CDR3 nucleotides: TGTGCCAGCGGCGGGACAGACAATTCACCCCTCCACTTT. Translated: CASGGTDNSPLHF.

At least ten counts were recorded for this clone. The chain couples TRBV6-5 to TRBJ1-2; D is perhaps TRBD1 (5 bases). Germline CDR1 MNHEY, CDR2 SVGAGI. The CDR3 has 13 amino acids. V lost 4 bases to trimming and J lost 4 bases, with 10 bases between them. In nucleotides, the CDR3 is TGTGCCAGCAGTTTGGGGCGGCCCTATGGCTACACCTTC. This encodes CASSLGRPYGYTF.

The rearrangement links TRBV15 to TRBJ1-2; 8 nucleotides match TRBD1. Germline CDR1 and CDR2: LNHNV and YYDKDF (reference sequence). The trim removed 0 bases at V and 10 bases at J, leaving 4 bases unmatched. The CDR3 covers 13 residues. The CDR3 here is CATSREDREDYTF. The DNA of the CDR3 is TGTGCCACCAGCAGAGAGGACAGGGAGGACTACACCTTC.

DNA for the CDR3: TGTGCCAGCTCACATCGACAGATGAACACTGAAGCTTTCTTT. It is translated as CASSHRQMNTEAFF. The V call is TRBV18, the J call TRBJ1-1; TRBD1 might be the D (5 bases). Germline V gives CDR1 KGHSH, CDR2 LQKENI. The CDR3 loop spans 14 amino acids. Trimming shortened V by 4 bases and J by 0 bases, and 9 bases separated the two germline ends.

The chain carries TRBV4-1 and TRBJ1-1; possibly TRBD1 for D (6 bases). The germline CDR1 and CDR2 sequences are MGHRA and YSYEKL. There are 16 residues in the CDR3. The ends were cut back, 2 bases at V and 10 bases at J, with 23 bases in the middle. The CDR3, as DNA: TGCGCCAGCAGCCAAAGCCCTGTCGACAGGCGGTCGGGAGCTTTCTTT. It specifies CASSQSPVDRRSGAFF.

CDR3 sequence: CSVDSGRHSTDTQYF. CDR3 in DNA: TGCAGCGTTGACTCCGGGAGACACAGCACAGATACGCAGTATTTT. The rearrangement uses TRBV29-1 and TRBJ2-3, with D tentatively TRBD2 (6 bases). Trimming shortened V by 3 bases and J by 0 bases, and 13 bases separated the two germline ends. The CDR3 covers 15 residues. The germline V gene encodes CDR1 SQVTM and CDR2 ANQGSEA.

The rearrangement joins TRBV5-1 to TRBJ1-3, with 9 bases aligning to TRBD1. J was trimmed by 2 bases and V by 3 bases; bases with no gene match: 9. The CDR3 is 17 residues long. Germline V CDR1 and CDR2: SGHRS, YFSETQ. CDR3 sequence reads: CASSYGTGRRAGNTIYF. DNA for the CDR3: TGCGCCAGCAGCTACGGGACAGGGCGGCGAGCTGGAAACACCATATATTTT.

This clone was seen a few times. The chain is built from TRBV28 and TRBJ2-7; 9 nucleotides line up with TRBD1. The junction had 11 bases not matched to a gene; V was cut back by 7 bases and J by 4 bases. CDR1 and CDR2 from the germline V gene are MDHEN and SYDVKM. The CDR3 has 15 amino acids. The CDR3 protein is CASKPDRGGRYEQYF. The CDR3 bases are TGTGCCAGCAAACCCGACAGGGGGGGTAGATACGAGCAGTACTTC.

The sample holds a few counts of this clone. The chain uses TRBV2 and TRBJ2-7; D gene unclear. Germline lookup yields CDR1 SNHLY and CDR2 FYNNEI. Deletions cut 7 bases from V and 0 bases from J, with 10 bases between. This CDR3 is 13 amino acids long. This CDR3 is CASTLFSSYEQYF. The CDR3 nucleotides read TGTGCCAGCACGCTTTTCAGCTCCTACGAGCAGTACTTC.

The CDR3 DNA reads TGTGCCAGCAGCCCTCACCCTAGACAGGGACGAAATGAAAAACTGTTTTTT. Protein: CASSPHPRQGRNEKLFF. The rearrangement links TRBV5-8 to TRBJ1-4; 7 nucleotides line up with TRBD1. This CDR3 has 17 amino acids. Trimming took 4 bases from V and 5 from J; bases not matched to a gene: 14. The germline CDR1 and CDR2 sequences are SGHTS and YDEGEE.

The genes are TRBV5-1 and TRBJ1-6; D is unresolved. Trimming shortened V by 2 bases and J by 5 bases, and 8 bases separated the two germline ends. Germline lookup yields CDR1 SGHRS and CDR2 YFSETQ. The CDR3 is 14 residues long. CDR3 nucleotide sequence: TGCGCCAGCAGCTTTCTACAGAATAATTCACCCCTCCACTTT. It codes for CASSFLQNNSPLHF.

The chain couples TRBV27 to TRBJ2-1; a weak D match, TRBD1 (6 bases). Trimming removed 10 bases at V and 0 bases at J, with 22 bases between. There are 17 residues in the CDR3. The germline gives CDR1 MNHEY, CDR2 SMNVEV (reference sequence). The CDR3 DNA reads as TGTGCCACCTCACCCCGGGACACAAAGAGCTCCTACAATGAGCAGTTCTTC. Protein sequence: CATSPRDTKSSYNEQFF.

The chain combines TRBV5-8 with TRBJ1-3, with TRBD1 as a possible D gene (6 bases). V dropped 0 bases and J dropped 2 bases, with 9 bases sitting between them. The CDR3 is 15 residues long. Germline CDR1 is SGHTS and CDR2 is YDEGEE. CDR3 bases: TGTGCCAGCAGCTTGGTGGCAGGGGCTGGAAACACCATATATTTT. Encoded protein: CASSLVAGAGNTIYF.

The CDR3: CASSLATGGETQYF. CDR3 DNA: TGCGCCAGCAGCTTGGCGACAGGGGGAGAGACCCAGTACTTC. The chain couples TRBV5-1 to TRBJ2-5, with 9 bases aligning to TRBD1. CDR1 is SGHRS and CDR2 is YFSETQ in the germline V gene. V shed 0 bases and J 4 bases; nucleotides not matched to a gene: 1. The CDR3 length is 14 residues.

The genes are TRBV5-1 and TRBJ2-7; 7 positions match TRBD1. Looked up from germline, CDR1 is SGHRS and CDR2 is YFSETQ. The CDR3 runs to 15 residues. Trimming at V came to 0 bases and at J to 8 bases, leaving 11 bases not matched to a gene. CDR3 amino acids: CASSLDGQAAGQQYF. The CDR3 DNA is TGCGCCAGCAGCTTGGACGGACAGGCCGCCGGTCAGCAGTACTTC.

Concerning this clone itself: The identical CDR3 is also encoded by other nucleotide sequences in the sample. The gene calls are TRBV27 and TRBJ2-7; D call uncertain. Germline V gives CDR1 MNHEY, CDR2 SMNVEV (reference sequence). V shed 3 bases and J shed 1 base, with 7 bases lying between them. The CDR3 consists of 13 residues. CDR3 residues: CASSFGRSYEQYF. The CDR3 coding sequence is TGTGCCAGCAGTTTTGGTCGGTCCTACGAGCAGTACTTC.

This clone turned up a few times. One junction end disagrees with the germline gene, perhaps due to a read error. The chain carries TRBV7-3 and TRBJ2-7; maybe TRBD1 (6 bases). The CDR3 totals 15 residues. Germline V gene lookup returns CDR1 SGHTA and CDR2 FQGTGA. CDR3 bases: TGTGCCAGCAGCTTATATGGGGGCTCCTCCTCCGAGCAGTACTTC. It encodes CASSLYGGSSSEQYF.

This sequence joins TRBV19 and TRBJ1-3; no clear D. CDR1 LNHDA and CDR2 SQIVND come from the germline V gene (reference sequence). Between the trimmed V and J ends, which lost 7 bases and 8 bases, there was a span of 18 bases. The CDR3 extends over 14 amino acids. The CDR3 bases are TGTGCCAGTAAAGAGCAGAAAAGCGGGGACACCATATATTTT. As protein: CASKEQKSGDTIYF. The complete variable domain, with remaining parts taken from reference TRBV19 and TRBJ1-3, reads DGGITQSPKYLFRKEGQNVTLSCEQNLNHDAMYWYRQDPGQGLRLIYYSQIVNDFQKGDIAEGYSVSREKKESFPLTVTSAQKNPTAFYLCASKEQKSGDTIYFGEGSWLTVV.